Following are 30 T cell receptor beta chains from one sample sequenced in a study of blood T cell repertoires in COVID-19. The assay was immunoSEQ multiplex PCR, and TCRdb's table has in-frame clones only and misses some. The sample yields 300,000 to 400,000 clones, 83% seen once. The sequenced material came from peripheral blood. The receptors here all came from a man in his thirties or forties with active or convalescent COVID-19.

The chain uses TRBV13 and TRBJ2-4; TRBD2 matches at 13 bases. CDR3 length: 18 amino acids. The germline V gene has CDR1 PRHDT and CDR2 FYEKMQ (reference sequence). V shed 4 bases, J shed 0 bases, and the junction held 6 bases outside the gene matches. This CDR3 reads CASSWTSGSEIAKNIQYF. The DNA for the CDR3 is TGTGCCAGCAGCTGGACTAGCGGGAGCGAGATAGCCAAAAACATTCAGTACTTC. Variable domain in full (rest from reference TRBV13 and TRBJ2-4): AAGVIQSPRHLIKEKRETATLKCYPIPRHDTVYWYQQGPGQDPQFLISFYEKMQSDKGSIPDRFSAQQFSDYHSELNMSSLELGDSALYFCASSWTSGSEIAKNIQYFGAGTRLSVL.

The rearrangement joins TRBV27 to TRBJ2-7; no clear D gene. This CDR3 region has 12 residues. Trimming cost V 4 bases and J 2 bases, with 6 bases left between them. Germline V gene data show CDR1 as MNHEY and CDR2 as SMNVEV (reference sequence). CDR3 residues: CASSSGAYEQYF. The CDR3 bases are TGTGCCAGCAGTTCCGGAGCCTACGAGCAGTACTTC.

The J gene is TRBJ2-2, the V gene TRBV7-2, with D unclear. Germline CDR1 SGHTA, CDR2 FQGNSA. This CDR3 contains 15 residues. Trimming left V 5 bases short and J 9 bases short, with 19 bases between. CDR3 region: CASSRDAWALRELFF. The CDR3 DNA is TGTGCCAGCAGCCGCGACGCCTGGGCGTTGCGGGAGCTGTTTTTT.

The CDR3, as DNA: TGCGCCAGCACCCAGGGAGGCGGCACTGAAGCTTTCTTT. Translating gives CASTQGGGTEAFF. The chain recombines TRBV5-1 with TRBJ1-1, with D tentatively TRBD1 (5 bases). Germline values: CDR1 SGHRS, CDR2 YFSETQ. Trimming stripped 6 bases from V and 4 bases from J, with 13 bases between. This CDR3 has 13 residues. Full variable domain (remainder filled in from reference TRBV5-1 and TRBJ1-1): KAGVTQTPRYLIKTRGQQVTLSCSPISGHRSVSWYQQTPGQGLQFLFEYFSETQRNKGNFPGRFSGRQFSNSRSEMNVSTLELGDSALYLCASTQGGGTEAFFGQGTRLTVV.

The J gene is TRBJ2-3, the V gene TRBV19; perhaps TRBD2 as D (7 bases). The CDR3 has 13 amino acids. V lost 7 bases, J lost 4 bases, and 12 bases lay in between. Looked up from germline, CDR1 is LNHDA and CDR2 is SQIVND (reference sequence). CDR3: CASKGEGPDTQYF. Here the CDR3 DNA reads TGTGCCAGTAAGGGGGAGGGCCCAGATACGCAGTATTTT.

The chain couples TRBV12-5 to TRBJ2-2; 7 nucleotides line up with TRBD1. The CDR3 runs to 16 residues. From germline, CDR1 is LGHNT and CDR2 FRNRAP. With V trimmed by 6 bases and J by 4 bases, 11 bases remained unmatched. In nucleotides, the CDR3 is TGTGCTAGTGGCCCACCCGACAGGGCCCCCACCGGGGAGCTGTTTTTT. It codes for CASGPPDRAPTGELFF.

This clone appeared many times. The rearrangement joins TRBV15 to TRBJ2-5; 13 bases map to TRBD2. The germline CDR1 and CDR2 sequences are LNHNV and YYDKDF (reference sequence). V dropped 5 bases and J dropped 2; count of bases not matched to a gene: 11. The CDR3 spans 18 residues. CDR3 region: CATSGLAGEVDQQETQYF. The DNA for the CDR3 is TGTGCCACCAGCGGACTAGCGGGGGAAGTGGACCAACAAGAGACCCAGTACTTC.

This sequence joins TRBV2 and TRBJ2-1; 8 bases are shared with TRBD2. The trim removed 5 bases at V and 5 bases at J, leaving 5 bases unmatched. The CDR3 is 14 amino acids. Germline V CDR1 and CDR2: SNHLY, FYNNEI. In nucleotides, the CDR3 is TGTGCCAGCAGTAAAGGGACTAGGGACAATGAGCAGTTCTTC. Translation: CASSKGTRDNEQFF.

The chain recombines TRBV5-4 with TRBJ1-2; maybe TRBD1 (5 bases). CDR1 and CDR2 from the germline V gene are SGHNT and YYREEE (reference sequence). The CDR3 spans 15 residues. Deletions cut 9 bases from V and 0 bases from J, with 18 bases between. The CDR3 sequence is CATRAQTVTNYGYTF. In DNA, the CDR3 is TGTGCCACCAGGGCTCAGACAGTAACTAACTATGGCTACACCTTC.

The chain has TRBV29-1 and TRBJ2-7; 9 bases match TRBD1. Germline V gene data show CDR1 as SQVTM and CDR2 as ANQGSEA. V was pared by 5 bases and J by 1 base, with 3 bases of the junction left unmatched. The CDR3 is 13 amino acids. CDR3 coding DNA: TGCAGCGTTACAGGGGGCTATTCCTACGAGCAGTACTTC. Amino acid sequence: CSVTGGYSYEQYF.

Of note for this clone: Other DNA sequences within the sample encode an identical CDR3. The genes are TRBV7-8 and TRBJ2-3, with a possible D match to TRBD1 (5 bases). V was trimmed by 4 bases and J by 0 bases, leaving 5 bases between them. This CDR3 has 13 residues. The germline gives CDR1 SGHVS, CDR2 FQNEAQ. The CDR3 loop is CASSSGSTDTQYF. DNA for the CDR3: TGTGCCAGCAGCTCAGGGAGCACAGATACGCAGTATTTT.

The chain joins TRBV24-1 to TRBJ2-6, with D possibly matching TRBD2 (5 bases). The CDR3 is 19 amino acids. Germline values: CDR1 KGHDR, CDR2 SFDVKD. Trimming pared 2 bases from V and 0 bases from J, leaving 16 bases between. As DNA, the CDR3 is TGTGCCACCAGTGATTCTTGGACTCTCCGACACTCTGGGGCCAACGTCCTGACTTTC. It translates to CATSDSWTLRHSGANVLTF.

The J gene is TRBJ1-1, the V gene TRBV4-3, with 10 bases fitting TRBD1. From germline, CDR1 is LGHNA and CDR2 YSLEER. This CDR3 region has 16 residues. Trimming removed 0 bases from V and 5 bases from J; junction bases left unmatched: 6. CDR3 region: CASSQDRGQGGTEAFF. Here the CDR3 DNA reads TGCGCCAGCAGCCAAGATCGAGGACAGGGGGGAACTGAAGCTTTCTTT.

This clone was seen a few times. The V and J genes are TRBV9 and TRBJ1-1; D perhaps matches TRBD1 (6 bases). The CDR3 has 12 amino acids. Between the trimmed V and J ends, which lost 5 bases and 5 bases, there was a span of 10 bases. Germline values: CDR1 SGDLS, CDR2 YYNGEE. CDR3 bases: TGTGCCAGCAGTACAGGGAGAACTGAAGCTTTCTTT. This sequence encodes CASSTGRTEAFF. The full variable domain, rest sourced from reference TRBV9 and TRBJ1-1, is DSGVTQTPKHLITATGQRVTLRCSPRSGDLSVYWYQQSLDQGLQFLIQYYNGEERAKGNILERFSAQQFPDLHSELNLSSLELGDSALYFCASSTGRTEAFFGQGTRLTVV.

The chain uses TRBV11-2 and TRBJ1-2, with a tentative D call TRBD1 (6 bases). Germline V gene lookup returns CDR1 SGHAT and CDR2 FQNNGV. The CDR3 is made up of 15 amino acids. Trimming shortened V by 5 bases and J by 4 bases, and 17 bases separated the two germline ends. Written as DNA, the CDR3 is TGTGCCAGCAGCGAAACAGGGCCACGGGGCTATGGCTACACCTTC. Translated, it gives CASSETGPRGYGYTF.

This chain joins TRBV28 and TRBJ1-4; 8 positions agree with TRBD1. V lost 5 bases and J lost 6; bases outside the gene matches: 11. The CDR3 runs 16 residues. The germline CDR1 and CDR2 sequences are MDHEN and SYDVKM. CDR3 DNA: TGTGCCAGCAGTCGACAGGGGATGAGGTTAGATGAAAAACTGTTTTTT. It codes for CASSRQGMRLDEKLFF.

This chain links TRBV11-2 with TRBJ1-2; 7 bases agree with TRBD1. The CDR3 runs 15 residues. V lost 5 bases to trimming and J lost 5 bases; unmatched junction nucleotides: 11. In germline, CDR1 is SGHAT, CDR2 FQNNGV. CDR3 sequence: CASSDWDSGVYGYTF. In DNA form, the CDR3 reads TGTGCCAGCAGCGACTGGGACAGCGGAGTTTATGGCTACACCTTC.

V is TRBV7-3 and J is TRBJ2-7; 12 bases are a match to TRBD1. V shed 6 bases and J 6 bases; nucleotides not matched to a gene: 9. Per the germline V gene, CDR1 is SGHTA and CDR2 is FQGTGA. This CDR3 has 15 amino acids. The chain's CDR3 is CASRIAGTGGLEQYF. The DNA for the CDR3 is TGTGCCAGCAGGATCGCCGGGACAGGGGGCCTCGAGCAGTACTTC. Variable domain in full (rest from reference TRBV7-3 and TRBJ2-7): GAGVSQTPSNKVTEKGKYVELRCDPISGHTALYWYRQSLGQGPEFLIYFQGTGAADDSGLPNDRFFAVRPEGSVSTLKIQRTERGDSAVYLCASRIAGTGGLEQYFGPGTRLTVT.

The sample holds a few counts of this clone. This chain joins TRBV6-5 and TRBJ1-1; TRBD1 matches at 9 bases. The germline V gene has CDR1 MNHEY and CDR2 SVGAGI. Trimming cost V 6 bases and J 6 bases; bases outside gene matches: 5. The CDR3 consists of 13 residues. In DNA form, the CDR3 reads TGTGCCAGCAGGGTGGACAGGGGCGCTGAAGCTTTCTTT. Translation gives CASRVDRGAEAFF.

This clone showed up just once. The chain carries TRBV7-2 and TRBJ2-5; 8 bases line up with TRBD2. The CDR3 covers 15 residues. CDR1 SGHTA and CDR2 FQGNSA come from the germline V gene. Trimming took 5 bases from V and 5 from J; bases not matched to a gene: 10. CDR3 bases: TGTGCCAGCAGCCCTACCATAGCGGGGTTGGAGACCCAGTACTTC. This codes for CASSPTIAGLETQYF.

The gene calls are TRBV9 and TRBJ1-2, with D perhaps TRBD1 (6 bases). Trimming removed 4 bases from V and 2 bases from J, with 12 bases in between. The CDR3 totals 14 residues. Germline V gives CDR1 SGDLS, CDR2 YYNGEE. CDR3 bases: TGTGCCAGCAGCTTCAGGGGCTTCAACTATGGCTACACCTTC. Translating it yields CASSFRGFNYGYTF. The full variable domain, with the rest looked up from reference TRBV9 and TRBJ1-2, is DSGVTQTPKHLITATGQRVTLRCSPRSGDLSVYWYQQSLDQGLQFLIQYYNGEERAKGNILERFSAQQFPDLHSELNLSSLELGDSALYFCASSFRGFNYGYTFGSGTRLTVV.

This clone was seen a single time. This CDR3 is CASSVQSRGSPLHF. The CDR3 DNA follows: TGTGCCAGCAGCGTTCAGTCCCGAGGGTCACCCCTCCACTTT. The chain has TRBV9 and TRBJ1-6; D uncertain. The CDR3 is 14 residues long. Germline lookup yields CDR1 SGDLS and CDR2 YYNGEE. The V gene lost 2 bases and the J gene lost 10 bases, with 13 bases spanning the gap.

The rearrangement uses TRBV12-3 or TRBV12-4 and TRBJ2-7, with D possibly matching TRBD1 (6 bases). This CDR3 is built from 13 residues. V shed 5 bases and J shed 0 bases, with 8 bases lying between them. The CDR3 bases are TGTGCCAGCAGTACAGGGAGCTCCTACGAGCAGTACTTC. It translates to CASSTGSSYEQYF.

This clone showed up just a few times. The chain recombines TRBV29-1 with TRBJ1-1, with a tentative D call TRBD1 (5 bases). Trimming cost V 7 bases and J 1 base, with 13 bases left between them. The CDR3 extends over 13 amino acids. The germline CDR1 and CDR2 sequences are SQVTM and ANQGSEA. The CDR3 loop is CSAERDQNTEAFF. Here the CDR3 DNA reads TGCAGCGCCGAGCGGGACCAGAACACTGAAGCTTTCTTT.

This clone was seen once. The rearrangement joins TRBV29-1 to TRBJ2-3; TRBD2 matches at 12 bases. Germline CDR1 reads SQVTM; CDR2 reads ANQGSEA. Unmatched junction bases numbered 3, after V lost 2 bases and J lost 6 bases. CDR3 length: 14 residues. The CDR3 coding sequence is TGCAGCGTTGAAAGTCTAGCGGGAGGGGATACGCAGTATTTT. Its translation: CSVESLAGGDTQYF.

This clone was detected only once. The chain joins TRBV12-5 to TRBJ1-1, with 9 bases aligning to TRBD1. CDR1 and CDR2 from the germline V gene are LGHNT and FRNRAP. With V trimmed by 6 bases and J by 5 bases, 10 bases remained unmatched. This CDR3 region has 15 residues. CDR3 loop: CASGPSTGGGTEAFF. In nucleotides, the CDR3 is TGTGCTAGTGGCCCCTCAACAGGGGGCGGAACTGAAGCTTTCTTT.

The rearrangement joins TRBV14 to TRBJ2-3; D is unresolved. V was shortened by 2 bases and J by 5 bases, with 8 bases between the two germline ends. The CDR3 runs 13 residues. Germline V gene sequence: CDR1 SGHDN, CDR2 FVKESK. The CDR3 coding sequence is TGTGCCAGCAGCCAAATACGCAGAGATACGCAGTATTTT. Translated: CASSQIRRDTQYF.

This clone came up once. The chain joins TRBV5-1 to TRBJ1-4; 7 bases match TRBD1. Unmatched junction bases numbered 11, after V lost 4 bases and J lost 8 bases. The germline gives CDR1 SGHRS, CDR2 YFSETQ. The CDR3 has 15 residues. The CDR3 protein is CASSRRQGGSEKLFF. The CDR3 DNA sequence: TGCGCCAGCAGCCGCCGACAGGGCGGTTCAGAAAAACTGTTTTTT. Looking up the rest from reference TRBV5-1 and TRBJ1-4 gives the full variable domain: KAGVTQTPRYLIKTRGQQVTLSCSPISGHRSVSWYQQTPGQGLQFLFEYFSETQRNKGNFPGRFSGRQFSNSRSEMNVSTLELGDSALYLCASSRRQGGSEKLFFGSGTQLSVL.

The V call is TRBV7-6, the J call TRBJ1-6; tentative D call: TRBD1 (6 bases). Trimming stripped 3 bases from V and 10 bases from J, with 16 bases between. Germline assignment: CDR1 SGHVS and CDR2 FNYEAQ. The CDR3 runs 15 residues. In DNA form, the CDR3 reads TGTGCCAGCAGCTTCCGGGGAGGGGGGGGGTCACCCCTCCACTTT. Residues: CASSFRGGGGSPLHF.

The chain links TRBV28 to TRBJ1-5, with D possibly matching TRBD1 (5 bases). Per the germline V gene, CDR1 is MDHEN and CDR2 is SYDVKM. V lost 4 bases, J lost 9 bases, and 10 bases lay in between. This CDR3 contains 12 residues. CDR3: CASSSRRGPQHF. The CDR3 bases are TGTGCCAGCAGTTCACGTAGGGGGCCCCAGCATTTT.